This entry concerns a single T cell receptor beta chain. The antigen is not known. This sample was taken from a study of CD8+ T cells in alopecia areata. Study-level results: Possibly because of HLA-related factors, TCR sharing was less clear across patients than in mice. Scalp samples also contribute reads from the resident alphabeta T cells found in normal skin. Researchers report lesional scalp, most notably alopecia totalis/universalis, outstripped normal scalp in clonality.

RNA was extracted and reverse transcribed into cDNA as the sequencing template. Assay: immunoSEQ multiplex PCR; the TCRdb copy retains only in-frame clones and omits some. The sample records 150,000 or so clones, 55% to 65% being singletons. The CDR3 covers 15 residues. V lost 2 bases and J lost 1; bases outside the gene matches: 4. The germline gives CDR1 SQVTM, CDR2 ANQGSEA. Using a FACSAria, the CD4+ and CD8+ T cells were sorted from the PBMCs. This receptor was obtained from a human donor in good health. Sequencing was performed on CD4+ T cells sorted from blood. The chain employs TRBV29-1 and TRBJ2-4, with 8 positions matching TRBD2. The CDR3 here is CSVEFGTRAKNIQYF. As DNA, the CDR3 is TGCAGCGTTGAATTTGGGACTAGGGCCAAAAACATTCAGTACTTC.